The clone carrying this TCR beta chain appeared once. Its antigen remains unknown. The V and J ends lost 7 bases and 3 bases respectively, with 18 bases between them. This CDR3 has 16 residues. Germline V gives CDR1 SNHLY, CDR2 FYNNEI. The data belong to a study of shared clonotypes between healthy human individuals. For the study at large: CD4 naive cells filled three plates per donor, CD4 memory three, CD8 naive two and CD8 memory one.

The naive CD8 subset, CD45RO-negative cells positively selected for CCR7, excluded terminally differentiated effector memory CD45RA+ cells. Deep-level settings were used for running the assay. The protocol was immunoSEQ multiplex PCR, while the TCRdb copy is restricted to in-frame clones and leaves out a portion. The table includes approximately 2,200,000 clones, more than 85% detected once. Study-level results: Sorted-subset samples were not fully sequenced, rarefaction indicated.

The sequence was collected from a man younger than 35 in good health. Some clones in this sample may be carry-over from other donors' samples. The chain joins TRBV2 to TRBJ2-2; maybe TRBD1 (5 bases). The sequenced material came from naive CD8+ T cells from PBMCs. CDR3 in DNA: TGTGCCAGCAACTTCCCGGACATGAGTTACACCGGGGAGCTGTTTTTT. It specifies CASNFPDMSYTGELFF.